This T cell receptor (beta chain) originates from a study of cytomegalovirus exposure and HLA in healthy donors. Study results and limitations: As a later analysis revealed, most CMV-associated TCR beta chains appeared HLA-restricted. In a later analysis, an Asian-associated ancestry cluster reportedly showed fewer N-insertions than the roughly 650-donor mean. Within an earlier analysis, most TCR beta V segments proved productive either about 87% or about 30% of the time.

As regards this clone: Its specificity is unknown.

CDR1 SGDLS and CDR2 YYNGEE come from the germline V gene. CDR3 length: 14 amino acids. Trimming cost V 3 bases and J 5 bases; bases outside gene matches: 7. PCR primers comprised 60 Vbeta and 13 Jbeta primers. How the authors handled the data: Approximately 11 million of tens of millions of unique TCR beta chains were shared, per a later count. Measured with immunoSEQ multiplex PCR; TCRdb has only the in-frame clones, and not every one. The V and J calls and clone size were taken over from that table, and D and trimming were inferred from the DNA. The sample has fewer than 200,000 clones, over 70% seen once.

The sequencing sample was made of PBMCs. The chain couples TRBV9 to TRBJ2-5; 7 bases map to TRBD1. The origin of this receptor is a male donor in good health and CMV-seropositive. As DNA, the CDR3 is TGTGCCAGCAGCGACTCCCGGACAGGCGAGACCCAGTACTTC. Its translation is CASSDSRTGETQYF.